The present entry profiles one T cell receptor (beta chain) with its context. No antigen is known for it. These data are taken from a study of shared clonotypes between healthy human individuals. The naive CD8 fraction comprised CD45RO-negative cells positively selected for CCR7 and excluded terminally differentiated effector memory CD45RA+ cells. This CDR3 has 12 amino acids. The V end lost 7 bases, the J end lost 8 bases, and 14 bases lay between the germline ends. Germline loops: CDR1 LNHDA, CDR2 SQIVND (reference sequence). Samples underwent the assay at deep level. Methods used by the authors: Because ImmunoSEQ provided only junction sequences with no quality scores, the filtering differed. Profiling relied on immunoSEQ multiplex PCR, and the TCRdb table lists in-frame clones only, not all of them. That table gives V, J and clone size, and the DNA gave D and trimming. The profile shows about 2.1 million clones, under 95% of them singletons.

Study outcomes and limitations: On the whole, naive subsets had larger estimated richness than memory subsets had. Large sequencing depth failed to make sorted-subset sequencing complete, rarefaction showed.

This chain joins TRBV19 and TRBJ1-1; tentatively, D is TRBD1 (5 bases). The sample was naive CD8+ T cells from PBMCs. This TCR was sampled from a man in his late teens or twenties in good health. Some clones in this sample may be carry-over from other donors' samples. The CDR3: CASTTRGLEAFF. In DNA, the CDR3 is TGTGCCAGTACCACTCGGGGGTTGGAAGCTTTCTTT. Full variable domain (missing parts from reference TRBV19 and TRBJ1-1): DGGITQSPKYLFRKEGQNVTLSCEQNLNHDAMYWYRQDPGQGLRLIYYSQIVNDFQKGDIAEGYSVSREKKESFPLTVTSAQKNPTAFYLCASTTRGLEAFFGQGTRLTVV.